This entry features one T cell receptor (beta chain) sequence. Its antigen is as yet unknown. The entry originates in a study of cytomegalovirus exposure and HLA in healthy donors. Study context: The same platform as the approximately 730 first-cohort repertoires was used for the 120 validation repertoires, a later analysis reported.

The study's findings and limits: It was fewer than 200 TCR beta chains that were listed as cytomegalovirus-associated. Reports described diagnosis of cytomegalovirus status by the classifier as highly specific and sensitive. In a later analysis, first-cohort TCR clusters were found to tend to co-occur in the 130 or so validation repertoires.

The repertoire was sequenced with immunoSEQ multiplex PCR; TCRdb's copy has only in-frame clones and lacks some. The data show more than 95,000 clones, roughly 89% seen once. The CDR3 is 15 residues long. The ends were cut back, 5 bases at V and 1 base at J, with 14 bases in the middle. The germline V gene encodes CDR1 SQVTM and CDR2 ANQGSEA. The receptor was isolated from a woman between 18 and 29 years old in good health and CMV-seronegative. The genes are TRBV29-1 and TRBJ2-2; TRBD2 might be the D (7 bases). Sequenced material: PBMCs. CDR3 in DNA: TGCAGCGTTCTGGGGGGGGCGATGAACACCGGGGAGCTGTTTTTT. It encodes CSVLGGAMNTGELFF.